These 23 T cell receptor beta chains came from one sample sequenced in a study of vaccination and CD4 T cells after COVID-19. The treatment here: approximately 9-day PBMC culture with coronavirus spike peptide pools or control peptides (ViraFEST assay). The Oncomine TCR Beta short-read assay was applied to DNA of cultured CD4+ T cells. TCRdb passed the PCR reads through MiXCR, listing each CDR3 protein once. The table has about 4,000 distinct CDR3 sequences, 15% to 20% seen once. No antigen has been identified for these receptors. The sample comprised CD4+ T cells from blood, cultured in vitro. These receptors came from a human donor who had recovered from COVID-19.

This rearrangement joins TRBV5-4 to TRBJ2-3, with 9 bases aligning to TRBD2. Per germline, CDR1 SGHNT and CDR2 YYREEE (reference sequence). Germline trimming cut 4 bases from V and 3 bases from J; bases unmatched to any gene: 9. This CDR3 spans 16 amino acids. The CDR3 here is CASSPPKAGGTDTQYF. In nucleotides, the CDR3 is TGTGCCAGCAGCCCCCCGAAAGCGGGGGGTACAGATACGCAGTATTTT.

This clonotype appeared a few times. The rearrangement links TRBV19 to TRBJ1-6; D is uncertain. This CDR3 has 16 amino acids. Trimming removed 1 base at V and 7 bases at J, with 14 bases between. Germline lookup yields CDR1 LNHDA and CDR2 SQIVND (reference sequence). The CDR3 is CASSIVLWERNSPLHF. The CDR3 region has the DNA TGTGCCAGTAGTATAGTCCTCTGGGAGCGGAATTCACCCCTCCACTTT.

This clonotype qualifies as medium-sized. Written as DNA, the CDR3 is TGTGCCAGCAGAAGTAGGATTAATTCACCCCTCCACTTT. Protein product: CASRSRINSPLHF. The V gene is TRBV27, the J gene TRBJ1-6; D unclear. CDR3 size: 13 residues. V lost 6 bases and J lost 6, with 9 bases in between. Germline assignment: CDR1 MNHEY and CDR2 SMNVEV (reference sequence).

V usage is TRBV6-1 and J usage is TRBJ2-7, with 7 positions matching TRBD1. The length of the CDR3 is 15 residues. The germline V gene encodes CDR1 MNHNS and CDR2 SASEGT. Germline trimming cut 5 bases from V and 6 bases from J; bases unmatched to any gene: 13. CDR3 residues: CASSTGTGEMSEQYF. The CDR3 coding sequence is TGTGCCAGCAGTACGGGAACAGGGGAGATGAGCGAGCAGTACTTC.

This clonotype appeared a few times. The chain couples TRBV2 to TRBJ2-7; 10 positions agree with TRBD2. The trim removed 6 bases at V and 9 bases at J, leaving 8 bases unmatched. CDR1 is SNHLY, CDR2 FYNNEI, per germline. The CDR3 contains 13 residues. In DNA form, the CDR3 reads TGTGCCAGCAGCCCACTAGCGGGGCCCAGGCAGTACTTC. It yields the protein CASSPLAGPRQYF.

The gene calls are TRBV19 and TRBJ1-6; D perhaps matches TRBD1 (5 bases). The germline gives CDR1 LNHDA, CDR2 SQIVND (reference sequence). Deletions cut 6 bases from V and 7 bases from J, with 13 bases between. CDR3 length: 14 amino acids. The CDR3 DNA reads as TGTGCCAGTAGCATTACGGGGGAAAATTCACCCCTCCACTTT. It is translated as CASSITGENSPLHF. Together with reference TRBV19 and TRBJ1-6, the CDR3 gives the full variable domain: DGGITQSPKYLFRKEGQNVTLSCEQNLNHDAMYWYRQDPGQGLRLIYYSQIVNDFQKGDIAEGYSVSREKKESFPLTVTSAQKNPTAFYLCASSITGENSPLHFGNGTRLTVT.

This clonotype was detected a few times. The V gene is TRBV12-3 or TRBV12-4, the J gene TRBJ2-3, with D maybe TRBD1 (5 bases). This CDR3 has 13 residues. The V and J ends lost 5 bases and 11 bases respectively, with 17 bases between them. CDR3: CASSTGPIGEQYF. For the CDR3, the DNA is TGTGCCAGCAGTACTGGACCCATAGGGGAGCAGTATTTT.

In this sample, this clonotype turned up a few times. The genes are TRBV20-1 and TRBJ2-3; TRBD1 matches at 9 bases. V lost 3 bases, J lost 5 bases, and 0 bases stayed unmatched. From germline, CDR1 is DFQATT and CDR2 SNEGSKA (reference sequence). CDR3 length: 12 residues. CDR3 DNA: TGCAGTGCTAGGACAGGGGGAGATACGCAGTATTTT. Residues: CSARTGGDTQYF.

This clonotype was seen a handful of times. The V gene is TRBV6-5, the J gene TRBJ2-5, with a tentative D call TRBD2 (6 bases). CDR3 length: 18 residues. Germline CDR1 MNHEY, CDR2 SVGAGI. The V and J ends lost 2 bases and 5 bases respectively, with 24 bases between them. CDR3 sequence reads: CASSYQSPTGRGGETQYF. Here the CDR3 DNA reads TGTGCCAGCAGTTACCAGAGCCCTACCGGGAGAGGTGGGGAGACCCAGTACTTC.

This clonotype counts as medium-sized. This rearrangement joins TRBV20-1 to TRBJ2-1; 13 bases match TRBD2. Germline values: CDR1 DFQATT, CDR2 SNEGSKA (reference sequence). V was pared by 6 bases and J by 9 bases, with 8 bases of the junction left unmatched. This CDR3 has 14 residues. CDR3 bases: TGCAGTGCCCCTACTAGCGGGGGGGCCGGTGAGCAGTTCTTC. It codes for CSAPTSGGAGEQFF.

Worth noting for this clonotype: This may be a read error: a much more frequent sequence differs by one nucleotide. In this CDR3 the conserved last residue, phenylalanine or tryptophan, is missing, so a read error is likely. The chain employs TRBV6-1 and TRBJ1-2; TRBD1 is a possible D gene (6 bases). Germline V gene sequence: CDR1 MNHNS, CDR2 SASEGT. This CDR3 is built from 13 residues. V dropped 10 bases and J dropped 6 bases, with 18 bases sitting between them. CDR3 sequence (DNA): TGTGCCACCCTACGGGGGGGCACTCATGGCTACACCCTC. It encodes CATLRGGTHGYTL.

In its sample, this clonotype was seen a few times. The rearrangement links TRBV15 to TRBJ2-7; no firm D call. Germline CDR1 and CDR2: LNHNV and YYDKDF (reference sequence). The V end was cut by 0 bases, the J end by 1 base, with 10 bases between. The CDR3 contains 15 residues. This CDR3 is CATSREGRKSYEQYF. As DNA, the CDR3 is TGTGCCACCAGCAGAGAGGGCAGGAAGTCCTACGAGCAGTACTTC. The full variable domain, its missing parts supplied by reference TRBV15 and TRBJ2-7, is DAMVIQNPRYQVTQFGKPVTLSCSQTLNHNVMYWYQQKSSQAPKLLFHYYDKDFNNEADTPDNFQSRRPNTSFCFLDIRSPGLGDTAMYLCATSREGRKSYEQYFGPGTRLTVT.

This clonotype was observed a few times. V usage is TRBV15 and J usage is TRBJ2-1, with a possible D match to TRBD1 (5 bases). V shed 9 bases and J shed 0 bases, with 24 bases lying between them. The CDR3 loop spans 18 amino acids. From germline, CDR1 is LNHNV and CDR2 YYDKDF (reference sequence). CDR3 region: CATETPLSGANSYNEQFF. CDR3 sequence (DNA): TGTGCCACTGAAACTCCTCTAAGTGGGGCTAACTCCTACAATGAGCAGTTCTTC.

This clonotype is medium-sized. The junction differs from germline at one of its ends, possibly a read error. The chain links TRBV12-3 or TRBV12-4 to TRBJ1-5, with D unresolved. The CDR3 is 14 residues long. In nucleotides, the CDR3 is TGTGCCAGCAGATTAGGGCTTAGCAATCAGCCCCAGCATTTT. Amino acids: CASRLGLSNQPQHF.

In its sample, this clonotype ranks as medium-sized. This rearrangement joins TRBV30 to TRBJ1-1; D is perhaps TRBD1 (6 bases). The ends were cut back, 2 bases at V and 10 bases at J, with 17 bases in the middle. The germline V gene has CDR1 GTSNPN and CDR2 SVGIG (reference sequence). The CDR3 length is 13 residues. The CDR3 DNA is TGTGCCTGGAGTCCGGGACACGGTTGGGGAGCTTTCTTT. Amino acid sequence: CAWSPGHGWGAFF.

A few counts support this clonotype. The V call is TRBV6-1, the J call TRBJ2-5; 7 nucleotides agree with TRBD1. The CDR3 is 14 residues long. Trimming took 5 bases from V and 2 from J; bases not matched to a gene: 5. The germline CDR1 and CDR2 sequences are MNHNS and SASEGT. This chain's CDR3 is CASSRGTAQETQYF. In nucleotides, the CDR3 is TGTGCCAGCAGTCGTGGGACAGCACAAGAGACCCAGTACTTC.

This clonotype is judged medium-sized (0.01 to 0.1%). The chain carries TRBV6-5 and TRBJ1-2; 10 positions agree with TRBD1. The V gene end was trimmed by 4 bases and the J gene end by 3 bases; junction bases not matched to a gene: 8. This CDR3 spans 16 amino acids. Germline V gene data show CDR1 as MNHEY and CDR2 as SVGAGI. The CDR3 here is CASSSPTGGKDYGYTF. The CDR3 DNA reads TGTGCCAGCAGTTCCCCGACAGGGGGCAAGGACTATGGCTACACCTTC.

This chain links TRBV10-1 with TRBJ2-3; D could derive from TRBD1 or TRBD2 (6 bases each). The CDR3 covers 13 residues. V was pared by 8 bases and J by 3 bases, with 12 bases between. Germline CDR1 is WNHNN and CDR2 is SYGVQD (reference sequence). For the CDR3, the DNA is TGCGCCAGCGGGAAAGGGGGGACAGATACGCAGTATTTT. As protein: CASGKGGTDTQYF.

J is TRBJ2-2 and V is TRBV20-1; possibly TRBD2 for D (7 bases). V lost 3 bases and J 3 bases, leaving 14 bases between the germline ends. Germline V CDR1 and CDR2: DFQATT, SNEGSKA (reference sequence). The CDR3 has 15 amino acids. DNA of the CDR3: TGCAGTGCTAGGGAGGGGGGGGCGGACACCGGGGAGCTGTTTTTT. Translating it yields CSAREGGADTGELFF.

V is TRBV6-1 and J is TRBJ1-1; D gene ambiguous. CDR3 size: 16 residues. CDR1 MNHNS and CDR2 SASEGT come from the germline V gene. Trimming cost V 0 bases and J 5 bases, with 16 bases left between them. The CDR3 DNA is TGTGCCAGCAGTGAAGCGCGCAACTCCCCCCATACTGAAGCTTTCTTT. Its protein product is CASSEARNSPHTEAFF.

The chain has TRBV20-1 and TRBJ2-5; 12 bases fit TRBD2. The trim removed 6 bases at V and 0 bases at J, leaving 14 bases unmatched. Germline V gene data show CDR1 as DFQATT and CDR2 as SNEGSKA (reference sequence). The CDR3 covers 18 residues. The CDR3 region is CSAKRRASGGADQETQYF. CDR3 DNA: TGCAGTGCGAAACGTAGGGCTAGCGGGGGGGCCGACCAAGAGACCCAGTACTTC.

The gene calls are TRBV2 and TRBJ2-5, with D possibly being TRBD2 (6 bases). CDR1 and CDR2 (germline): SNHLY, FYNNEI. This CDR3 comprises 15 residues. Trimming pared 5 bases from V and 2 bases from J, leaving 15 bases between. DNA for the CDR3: TGTGCCAGCAGTTTTGTTGGGGCGGGGCAAGAGACCCAGTACTTC. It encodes CASSFVGAGQETQYF. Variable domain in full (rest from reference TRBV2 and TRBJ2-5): EPEVTQTPSHQVTQMGQEVILRCVPISNHLYFYWYRQILGQKVEFLVSFYNNEISEKSEIFDDQFSVERPDGSNFTLKIRSTKLEDSAMYFCASSFVGAGQETQYFGPGTRLLVL.

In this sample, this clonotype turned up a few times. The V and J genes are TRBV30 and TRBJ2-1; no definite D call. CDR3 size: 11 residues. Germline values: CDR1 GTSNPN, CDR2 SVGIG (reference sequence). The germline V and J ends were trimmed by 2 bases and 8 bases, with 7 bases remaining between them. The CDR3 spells CAWSPAHEQFF. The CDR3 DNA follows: TGTGCCTGGAGTCCCGCCCATGAGCAGTTCTTC.